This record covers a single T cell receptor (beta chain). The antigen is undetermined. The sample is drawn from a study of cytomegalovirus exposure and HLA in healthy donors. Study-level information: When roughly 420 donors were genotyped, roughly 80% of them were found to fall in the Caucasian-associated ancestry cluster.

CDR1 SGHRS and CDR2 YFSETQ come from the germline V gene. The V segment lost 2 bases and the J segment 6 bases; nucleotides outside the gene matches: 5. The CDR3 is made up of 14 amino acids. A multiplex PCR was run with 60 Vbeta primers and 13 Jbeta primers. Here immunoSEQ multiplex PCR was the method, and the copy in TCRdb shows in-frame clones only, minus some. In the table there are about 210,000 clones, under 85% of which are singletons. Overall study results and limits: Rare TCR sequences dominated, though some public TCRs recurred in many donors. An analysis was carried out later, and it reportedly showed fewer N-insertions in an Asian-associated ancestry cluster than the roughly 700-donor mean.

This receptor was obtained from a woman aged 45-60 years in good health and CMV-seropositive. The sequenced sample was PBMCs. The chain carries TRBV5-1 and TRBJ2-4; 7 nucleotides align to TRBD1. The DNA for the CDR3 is TGCGCCAGCAGCTTAGGGGGCCCGCGAAACATTCAGTACTTC. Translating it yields CASSLGGPRNIQYF.